This TCR beta chain comes out of a study of blood T cells in healthy people across ages. The study, taken as a whole, reports: The CMV status of each donor remained undetermined, and this could have confounded shifts in expanded clonotypes.

CDR3 length: 12 amino acids. With 2 bases removed from V and 4 bases from J, the gap between germline ends came to 5 bases. A sample-barcoded 5' primer and a J-beta primer mix were used in a second PCR of about 7 to 12 cycles. TCRdb ran MiXCR on the 5' RACE reads and lists one entry per CDR3 protein. The sample shows around 1.1 million distinct CDR3 sequences, around two fifths of them seen only once. Total RNA was extracted at no less than 5 micrograms per sample. This clonotype was seen only a few times. The antigen is undetermined. Sequenced input: blood. This sequence originates from a man between 18 and 35 years old in good health. The chain joins TRBV12-3 or TRBV12-4 to TRBJ1-1; unclear D gene. CDR3 sequence (DNA): TGTGCCAGCAGTTTAAGTGTCACTGAAGCTTTCTTT. Its protein is CASSLSVTEAFF.